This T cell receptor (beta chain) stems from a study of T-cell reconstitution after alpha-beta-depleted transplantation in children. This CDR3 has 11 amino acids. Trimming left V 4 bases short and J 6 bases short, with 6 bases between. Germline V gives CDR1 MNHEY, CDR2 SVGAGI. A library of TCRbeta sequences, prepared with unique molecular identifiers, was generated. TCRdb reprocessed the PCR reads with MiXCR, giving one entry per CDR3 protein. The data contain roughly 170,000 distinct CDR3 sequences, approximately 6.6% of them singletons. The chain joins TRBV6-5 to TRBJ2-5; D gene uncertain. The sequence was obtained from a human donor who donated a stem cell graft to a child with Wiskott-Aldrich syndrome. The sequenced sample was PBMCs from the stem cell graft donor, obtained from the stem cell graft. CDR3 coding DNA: TGTGCCAGCAGTTTTATGAAGACCCAGTACTTC. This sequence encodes CASSFMKTQYF.